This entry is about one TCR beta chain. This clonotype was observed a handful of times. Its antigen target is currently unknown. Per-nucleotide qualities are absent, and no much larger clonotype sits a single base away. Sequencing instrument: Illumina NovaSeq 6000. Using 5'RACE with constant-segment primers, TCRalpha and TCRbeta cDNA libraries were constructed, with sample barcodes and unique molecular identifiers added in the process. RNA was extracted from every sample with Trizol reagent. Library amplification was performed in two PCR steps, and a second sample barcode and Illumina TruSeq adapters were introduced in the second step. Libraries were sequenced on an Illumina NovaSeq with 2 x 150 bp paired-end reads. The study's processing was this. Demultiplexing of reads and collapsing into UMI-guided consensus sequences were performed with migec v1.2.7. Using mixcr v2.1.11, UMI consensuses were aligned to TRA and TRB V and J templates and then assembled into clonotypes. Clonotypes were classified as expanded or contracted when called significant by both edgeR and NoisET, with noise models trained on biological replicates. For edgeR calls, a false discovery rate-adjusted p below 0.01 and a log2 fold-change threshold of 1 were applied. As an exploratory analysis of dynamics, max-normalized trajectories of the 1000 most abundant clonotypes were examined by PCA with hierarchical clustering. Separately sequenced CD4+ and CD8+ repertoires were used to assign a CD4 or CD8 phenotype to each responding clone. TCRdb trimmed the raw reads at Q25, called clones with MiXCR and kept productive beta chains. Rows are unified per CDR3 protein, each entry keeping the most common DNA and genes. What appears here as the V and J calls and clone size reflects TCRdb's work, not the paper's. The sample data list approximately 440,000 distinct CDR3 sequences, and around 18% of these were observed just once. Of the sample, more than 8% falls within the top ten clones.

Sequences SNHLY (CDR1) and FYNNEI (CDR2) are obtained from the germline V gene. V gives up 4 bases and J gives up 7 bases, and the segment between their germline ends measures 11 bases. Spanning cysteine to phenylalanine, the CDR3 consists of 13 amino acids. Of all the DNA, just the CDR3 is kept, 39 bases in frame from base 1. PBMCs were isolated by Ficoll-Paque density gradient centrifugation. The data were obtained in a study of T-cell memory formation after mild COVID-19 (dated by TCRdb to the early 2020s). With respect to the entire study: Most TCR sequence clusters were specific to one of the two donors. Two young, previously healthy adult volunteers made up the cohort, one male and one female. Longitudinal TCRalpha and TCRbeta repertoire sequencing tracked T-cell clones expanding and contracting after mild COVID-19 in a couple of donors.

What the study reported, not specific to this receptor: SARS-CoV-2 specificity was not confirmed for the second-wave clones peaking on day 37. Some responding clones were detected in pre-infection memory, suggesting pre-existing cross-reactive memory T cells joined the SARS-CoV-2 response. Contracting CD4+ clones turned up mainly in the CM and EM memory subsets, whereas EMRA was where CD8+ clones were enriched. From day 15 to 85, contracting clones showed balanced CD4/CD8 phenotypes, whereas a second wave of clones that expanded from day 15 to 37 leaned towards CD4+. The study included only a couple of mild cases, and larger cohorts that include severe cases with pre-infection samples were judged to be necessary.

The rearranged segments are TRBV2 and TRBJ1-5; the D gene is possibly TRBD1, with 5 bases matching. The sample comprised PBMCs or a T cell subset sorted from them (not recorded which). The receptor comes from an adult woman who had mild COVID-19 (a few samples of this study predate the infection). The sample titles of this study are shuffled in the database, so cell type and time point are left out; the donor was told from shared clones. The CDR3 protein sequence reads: CASSVEGLQPQHF. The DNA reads TGTGCCAGCAGTGTCGAGGGGCTCCAGCCCCAGCATTTT.